The TCR beta chain under discussion was sequenced for a study of cytomegalovirus exposure and HLA in healthy donors. Study results and caveats: Later examination showed HLA-associated TCR beta chains had greater clonal expansion than equally common others. The study had only CMV serostatus as immune exposure information. Reportedly, fewer N-insertions than the roughly 600-donor mean appeared in an Asian-associated ancestry cluster in a later analysis. Upon later analysis, TCR association rates were observed to vary by HLA locus, being highest for DRB1 and lowest for HLA-C.

This clone came up a few times. Its antigen remains unidentified. PCR primers comprised 60 Vbeta and 13 Jbeta primers. Sequenced by immunoSEQ multiplex PCR; TCRdb stores in-frame clones only, minus some. This table has under 200,000 clones, approximately 71% appearing once. Germline V gene sequence: CDR1 SNHLY, CDR2 FYNNEI. V was cut by 6 bases and J by 5 bases, with 7 bases left in between. The CDR3 is 11 residues long. Sequencing was performed on PBMCs. The origin of this receptor is a girl aged 10 to 17 in good health and CMV-seronegative. The chain is built from TRBV2 and TRBJ1-2; no firm D call. The CDR3 loop is CASRPDYGYTF. As DNA, the CDR3 is TGTGCCAGCAGGCCAGATTATGGCTACACCTTC.